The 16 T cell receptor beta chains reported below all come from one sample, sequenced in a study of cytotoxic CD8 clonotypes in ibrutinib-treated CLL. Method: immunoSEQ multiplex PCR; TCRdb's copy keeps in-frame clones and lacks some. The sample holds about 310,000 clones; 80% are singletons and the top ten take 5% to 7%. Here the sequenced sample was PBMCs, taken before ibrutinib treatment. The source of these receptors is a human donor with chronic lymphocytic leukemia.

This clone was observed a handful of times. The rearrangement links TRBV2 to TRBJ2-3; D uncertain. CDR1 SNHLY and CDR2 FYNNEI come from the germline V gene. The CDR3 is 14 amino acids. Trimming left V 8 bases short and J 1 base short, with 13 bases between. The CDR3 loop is CASLESLGTDTQYF. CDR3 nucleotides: TGTGCCAGCCTTGAAAGCCTCGGCACAGATACGCAGTATTTT.

In DNA form, the CDR3 reads TGCGCCAGCAGCCAAGTCGGCAGACCCAAGTCCTACGAGCAGTACTTC. The encoded protein is CASSQVGRPKSYEQYF. The rearrangement joins TRBV4-1 to TRBJ2-7, with D hard to call. CDR3 length equals 16 residues. Germline V gene sequence: CDR1 MGHRA, CDR2 YSYEKL. V lost 1 base, J lost 1 base, and 14 bases lay in between.

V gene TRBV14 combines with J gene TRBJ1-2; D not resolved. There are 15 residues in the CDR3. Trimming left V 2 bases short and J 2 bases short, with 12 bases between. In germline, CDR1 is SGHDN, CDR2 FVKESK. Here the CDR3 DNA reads TGTGCCAGCAGCCAAACCCCAAACCCCAACTATGGCTACACCTTC. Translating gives CASSQTPNPNYGYTF. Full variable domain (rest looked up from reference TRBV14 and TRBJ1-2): EAGVTQFPSHSVIEKGQTVTLRCDPISGHDNLYWYRRVMGKEIKFLLHFVKESKQDESGMPNNRFLAERTGGTYSTLKVQPAELEDSGVYFCASSQTPNPNYGYTFGSGTRLTVV.

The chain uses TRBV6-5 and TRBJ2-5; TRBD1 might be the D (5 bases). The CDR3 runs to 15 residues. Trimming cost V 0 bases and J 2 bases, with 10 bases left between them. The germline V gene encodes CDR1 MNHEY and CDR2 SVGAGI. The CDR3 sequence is CASSYSWTKQETQYF. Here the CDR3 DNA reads TGTGCCAGCAGTTACTCCTGGACAAAGCAAGAGACCCAGTACTTC.

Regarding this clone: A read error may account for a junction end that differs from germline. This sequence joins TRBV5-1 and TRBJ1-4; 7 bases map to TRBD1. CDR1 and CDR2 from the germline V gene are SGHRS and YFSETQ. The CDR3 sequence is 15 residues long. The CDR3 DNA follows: TGCGCCAGCAGCTTGGCCGGTGGACAGGCCAACCCTCGGGTTTTT. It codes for CASSLAGGQANPRVF.

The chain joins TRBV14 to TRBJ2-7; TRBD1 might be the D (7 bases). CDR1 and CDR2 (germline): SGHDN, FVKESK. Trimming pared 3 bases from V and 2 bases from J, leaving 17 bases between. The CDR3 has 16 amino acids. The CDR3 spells CASSHSMRDSPYEQYF. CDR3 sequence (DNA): TGTGCCAGCAGCCACTCCATGCGGGACAGTCCCTACGAGCAGTACTTC. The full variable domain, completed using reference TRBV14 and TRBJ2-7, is EAGVTQFPSHSVIEKGQTVTLRCDPISGHDNLYWYRRVMGKEIKFLLHFVKESKQDESGMPNNRFLAERTGGTYSTLKVQPAELEDSGVYFCASSHSMRDSPYEQYFGPGTRLTVT.

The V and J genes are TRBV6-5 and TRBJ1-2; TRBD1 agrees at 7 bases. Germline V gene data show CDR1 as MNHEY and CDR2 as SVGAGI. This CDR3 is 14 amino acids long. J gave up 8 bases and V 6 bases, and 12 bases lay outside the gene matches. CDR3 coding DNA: TGTGCCAGCAGACCGGGACAGTATGAGGGGGGCTACACCTTC. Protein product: CASRPGQYEGGYTF.

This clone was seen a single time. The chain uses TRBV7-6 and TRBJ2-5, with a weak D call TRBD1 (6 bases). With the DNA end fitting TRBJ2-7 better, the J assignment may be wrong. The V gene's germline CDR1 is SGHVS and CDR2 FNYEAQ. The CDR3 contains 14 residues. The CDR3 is CASSLGAGDYEQYF. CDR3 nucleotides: TGTGCCAGCAGCTTAGGAGCAGGGGACTACGAGCAGTACTTC.

CDR3 loop: CASSWAFAYEQYF. CDR3 nucleotide sequence: TGTGCCAGCAGCTGGGCCTTTGCCTACGAGCAGTACTTC. The gene calls are TRBV7-2 and TRBJ2-7; D is uncertain. Germline values: CDR1 SGHTA, CDR2 FQGNSA. Deletions cut 4 bases from V and 2 bases from J, with 9 bases between. The CDR3 sequence is 13 residues long.

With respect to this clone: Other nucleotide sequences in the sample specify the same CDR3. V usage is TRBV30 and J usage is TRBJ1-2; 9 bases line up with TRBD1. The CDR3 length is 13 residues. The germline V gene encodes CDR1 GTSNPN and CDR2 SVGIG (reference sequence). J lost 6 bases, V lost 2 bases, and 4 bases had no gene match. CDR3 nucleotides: TGTGCCTGGAGTCCCGGGACAGGGAATGGCTACACCTTC. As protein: CAWSPGTGNGYTF.

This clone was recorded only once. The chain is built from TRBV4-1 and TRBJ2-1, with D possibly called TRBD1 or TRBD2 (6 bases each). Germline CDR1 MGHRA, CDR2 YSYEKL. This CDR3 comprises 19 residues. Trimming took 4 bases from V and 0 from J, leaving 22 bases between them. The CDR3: CASSRQFGGPAYSYNEQFF. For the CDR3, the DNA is TGCGCCAGCAGCCGACAGTTTGGGGGGCCAGCCTACTCCTACAATGAGCAGTTCTTC.

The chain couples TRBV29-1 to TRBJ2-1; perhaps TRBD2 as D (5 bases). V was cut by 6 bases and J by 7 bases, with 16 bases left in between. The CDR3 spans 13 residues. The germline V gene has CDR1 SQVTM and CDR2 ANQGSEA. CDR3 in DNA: TGCAGCGTAAAGCGGCCCCAAGGAAATGAGCAGTTCTTC. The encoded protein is CSVKRPQGNEQFF.

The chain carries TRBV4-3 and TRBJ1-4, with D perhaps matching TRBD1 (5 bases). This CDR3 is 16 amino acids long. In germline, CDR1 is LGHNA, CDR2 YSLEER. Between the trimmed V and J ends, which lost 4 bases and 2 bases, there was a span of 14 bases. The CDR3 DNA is TGCGCCAGCAGCCGAACCGTAGGGGCCACTAATGAAAAACTGTTTTTT. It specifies CASSRTVGATNEKLFF.

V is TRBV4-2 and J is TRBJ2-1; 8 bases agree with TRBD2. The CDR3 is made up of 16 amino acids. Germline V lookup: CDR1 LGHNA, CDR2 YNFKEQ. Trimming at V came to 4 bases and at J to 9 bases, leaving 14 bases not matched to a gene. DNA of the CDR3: TGTGCCAGCAGCCCTATACCCCTCCGGGAGGGGAGTGAGCAGTTCTTC. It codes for CASSPIPLREGSEQFF.

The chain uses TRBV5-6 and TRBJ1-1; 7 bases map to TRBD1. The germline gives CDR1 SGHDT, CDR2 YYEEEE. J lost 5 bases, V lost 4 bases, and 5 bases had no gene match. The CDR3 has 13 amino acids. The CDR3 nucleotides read TGTGCCAGCAGCCTAGGGGGCAGAACTGAAGCTTTCTTT. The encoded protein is CASSLGGRTEAFF. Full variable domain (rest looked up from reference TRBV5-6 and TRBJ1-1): DAGVTQSPTHLIKTRGQQVTLRCSPKSGHDTVSWYQQALGQGPQFIFQYYEEEERQRGNFPDRFSGHQFPNYSSELNVNALLLGDSALYLCASSLGGRTEAFFGQGTRLTVV.

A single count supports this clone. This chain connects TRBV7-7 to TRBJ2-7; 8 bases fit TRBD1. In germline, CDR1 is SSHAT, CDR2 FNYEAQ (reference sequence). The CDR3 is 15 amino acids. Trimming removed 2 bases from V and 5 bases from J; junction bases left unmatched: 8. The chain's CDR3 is CASSLRGQAGDEQYF. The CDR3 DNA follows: TGTGCCAGCAGCTTAAGGGGACAGGCTGGGGACGAGCAGTACTTC.